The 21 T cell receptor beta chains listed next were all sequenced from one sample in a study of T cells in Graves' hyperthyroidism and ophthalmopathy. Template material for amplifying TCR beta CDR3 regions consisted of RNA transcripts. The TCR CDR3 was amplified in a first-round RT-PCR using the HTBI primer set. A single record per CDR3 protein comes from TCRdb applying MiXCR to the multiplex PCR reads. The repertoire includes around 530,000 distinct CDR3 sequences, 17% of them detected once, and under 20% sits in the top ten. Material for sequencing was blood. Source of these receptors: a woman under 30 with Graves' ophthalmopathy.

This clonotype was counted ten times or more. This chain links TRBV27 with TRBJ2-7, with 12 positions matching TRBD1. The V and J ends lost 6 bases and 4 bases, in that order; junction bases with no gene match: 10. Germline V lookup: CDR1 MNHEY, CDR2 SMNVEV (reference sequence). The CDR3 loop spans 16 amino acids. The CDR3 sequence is CASSSLWDRGPYEQYF. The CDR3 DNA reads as TGTGCCAGCAGCTCCCTTTGGGACAGGGGGCCTTACGAGCAGTACTTC.

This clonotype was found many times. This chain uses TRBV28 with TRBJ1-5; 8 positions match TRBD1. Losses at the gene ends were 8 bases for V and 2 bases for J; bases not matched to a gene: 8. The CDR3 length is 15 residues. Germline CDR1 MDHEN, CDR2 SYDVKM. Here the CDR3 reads CASHPRGRGNQPQHF. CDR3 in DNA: TGTGCCAGCCACCCCAGGGGGCGCGGCAATCAGCCCCAGCATTTT. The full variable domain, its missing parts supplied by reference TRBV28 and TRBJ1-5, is DVKVTQSSRYLVKRTGEKVFLECVQDMDHENMFWYRQDPGLGLRLIYFSYDVKMKEKGDIPEGYSVSREKKERFSLILESASTNQTSMYLCASHPRGRGNQPQHFGDGTRLSIL.

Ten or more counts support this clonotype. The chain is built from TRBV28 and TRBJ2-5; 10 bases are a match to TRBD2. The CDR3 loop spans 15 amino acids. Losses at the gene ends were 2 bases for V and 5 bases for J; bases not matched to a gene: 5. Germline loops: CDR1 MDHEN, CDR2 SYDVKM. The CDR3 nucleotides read TGTGCCAGCAGTTTACTAGCGGGAGATTTTGAGACCCAGTACTTC. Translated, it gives CASSLLAGDFETQYF.

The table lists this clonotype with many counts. DNA for the CDR3: TGTGCCACCAGCAGACAACAGGACACTGAAGCTTTCTTT. It specifies CATSRQQDTEAFF. V usage is TRBV15 and J usage is TRBJ1-1; tentatively, D is TRBD1 (5 bases). This CDR3 comprises 13 residues. In germline, CDR1 is LNHNV, CDR2 YYDKDF (reference sequence). Between the trimmed V and J ends, which lost 2 bases and 3 bases, there was a span of 7 bases.

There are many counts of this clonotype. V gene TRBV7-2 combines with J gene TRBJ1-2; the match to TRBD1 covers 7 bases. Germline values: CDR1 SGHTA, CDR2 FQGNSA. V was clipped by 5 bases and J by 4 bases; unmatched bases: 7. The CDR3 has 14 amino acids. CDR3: CASSLKGQLYGYTF. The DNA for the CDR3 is TGTGCCAGCAGCCTAAAGGGACAGCTCTATGGCTACACCTTC.

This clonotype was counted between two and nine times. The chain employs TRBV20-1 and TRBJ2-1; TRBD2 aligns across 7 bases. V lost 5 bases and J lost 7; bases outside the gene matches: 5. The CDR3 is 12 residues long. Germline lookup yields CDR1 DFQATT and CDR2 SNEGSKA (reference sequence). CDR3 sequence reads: CSAVGGGNEQFF. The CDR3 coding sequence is TGCAGTGCTGTTGGGGGAGGGAATGAGCAGTTCTTC.

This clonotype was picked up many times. In DNA form, the CDR3 reads TGTGCCAGCAGTTACGAATCCGGCGGTTCCTACGAGCAGTACTTC. Translated, it gives CASSYESGGSYEQYF. V usage is TRBV6-5 and J usage is TRBJ2-7; D not certain. The V gene lost 2 bases and the J gene lost 1 base, with 12 bases spanning the gap. CDR3 length: 15 amino acids. The germline gives CDR1 MNHEY, CDR2 SVGAGI.

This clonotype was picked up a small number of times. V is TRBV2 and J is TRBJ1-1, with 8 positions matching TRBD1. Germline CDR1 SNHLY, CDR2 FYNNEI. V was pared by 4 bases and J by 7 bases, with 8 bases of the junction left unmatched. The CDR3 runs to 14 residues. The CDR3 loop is CASSGRTGIVEAFF. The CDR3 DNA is TGTGCCAGCAGTGGGCGGACAGGGATAGTTGAAGCTTTCTTT.

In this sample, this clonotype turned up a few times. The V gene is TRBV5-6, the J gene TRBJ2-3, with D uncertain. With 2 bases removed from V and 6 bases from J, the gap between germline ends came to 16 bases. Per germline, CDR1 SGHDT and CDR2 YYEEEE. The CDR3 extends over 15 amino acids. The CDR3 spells CASSFLTMTLDTQYF. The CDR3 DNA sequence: TGTGCCAGCAGCTTTTTAACCATGACCTTGGATACGCAGTATTTT.

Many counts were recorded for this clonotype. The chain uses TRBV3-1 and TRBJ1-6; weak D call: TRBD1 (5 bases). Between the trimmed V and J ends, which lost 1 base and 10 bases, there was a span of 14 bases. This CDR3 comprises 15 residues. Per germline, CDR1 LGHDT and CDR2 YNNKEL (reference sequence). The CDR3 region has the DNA TGTGCCAGCAGCCAAGGACAGACGTCTGTCTCACCCCTCCACTTT. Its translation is CASSQGQTSVSPLHF.

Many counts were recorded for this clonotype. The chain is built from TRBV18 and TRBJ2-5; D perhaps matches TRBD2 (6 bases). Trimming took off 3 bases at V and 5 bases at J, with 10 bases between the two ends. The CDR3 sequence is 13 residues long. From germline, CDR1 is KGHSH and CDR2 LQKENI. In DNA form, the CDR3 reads TGTGCCAGCTCACCCTCCGGAGGGGAGACCCAGTACTTC. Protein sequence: CASSPSGGETQYF.

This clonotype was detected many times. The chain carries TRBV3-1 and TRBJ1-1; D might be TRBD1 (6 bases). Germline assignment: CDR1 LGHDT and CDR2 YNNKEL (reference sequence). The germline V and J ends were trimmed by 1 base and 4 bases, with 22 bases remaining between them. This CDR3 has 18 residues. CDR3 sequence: CASSQVGQGIPSGTEAFF. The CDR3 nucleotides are TGTGCCAGCAGCCAAGTAGGCCAGGGGATCCCTTCGGGCACTGAAGCTTTCTTT.

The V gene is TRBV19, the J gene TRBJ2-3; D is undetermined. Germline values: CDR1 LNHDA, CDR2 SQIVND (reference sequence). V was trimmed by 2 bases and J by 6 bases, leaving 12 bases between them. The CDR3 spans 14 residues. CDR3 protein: CASSILGGTDTQYF. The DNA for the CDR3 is TGTGCCAGTAGTATACTAGGCGGAACGGATACGCAGTATTTT.

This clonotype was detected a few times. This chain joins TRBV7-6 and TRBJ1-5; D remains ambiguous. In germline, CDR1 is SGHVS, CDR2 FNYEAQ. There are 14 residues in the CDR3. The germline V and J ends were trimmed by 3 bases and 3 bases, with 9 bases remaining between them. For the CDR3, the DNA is TGTGCCAGCAGCTTGTCGCAGGTCAATCAGCCCCAGCATTTT. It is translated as CASSLSQVNQPQHF.

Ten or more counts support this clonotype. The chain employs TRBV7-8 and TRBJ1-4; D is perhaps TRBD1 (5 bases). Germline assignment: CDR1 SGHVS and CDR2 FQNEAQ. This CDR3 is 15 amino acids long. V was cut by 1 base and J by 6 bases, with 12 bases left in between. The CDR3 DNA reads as TGTGCCAGCAGCTTAGGTGACAGTGGGTATGAAAAACTGTTTTTT. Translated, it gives CASSLGDSGYEKLFF.

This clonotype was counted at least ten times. Written as DNA, the CDR3 is TGCAGTGCTAGACCCTACCAAGGTGAGAACACTGAAGCTTTCTTT. Amino acid sequence: CSARPYQGENTEAFF. The rearrangement joins TRBV20-1 to TRBJ1-1; D remains unclear. The CDR3 loop spans 15 amino acids. Trimming took off 2 bases at V and 1 base at J, with 14 bases between the two ends. The germline CDR1 and CDR2 sequences are DFQATT and SNEGSKA (reference sequence).

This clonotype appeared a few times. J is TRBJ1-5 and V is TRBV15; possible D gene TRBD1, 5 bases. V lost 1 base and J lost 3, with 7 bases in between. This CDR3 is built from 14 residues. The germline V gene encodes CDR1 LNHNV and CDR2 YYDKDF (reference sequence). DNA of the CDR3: TGTGCCACCAGCAGAGTGGGGGACAATCAGCCCCAGCATTTT. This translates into CATSRVGDNQPQHF.

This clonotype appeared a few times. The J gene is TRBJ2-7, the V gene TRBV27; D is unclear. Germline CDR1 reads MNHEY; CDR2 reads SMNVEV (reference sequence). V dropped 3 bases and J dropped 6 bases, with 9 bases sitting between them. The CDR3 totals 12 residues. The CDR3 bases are TGTGCCAGCAGTTTCCTTGCCGGCGAGCAGTACTTC. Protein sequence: CASSFLAGEQYF.

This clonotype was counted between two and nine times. CDR3 region: CASSLFPEGNTIYF. In nucleotides, the CDR3 is TGTGCCAGCAGCTTATTTCCAGAAGGAAACACCATATATTTT. The gene calls are TRBV5-5 and TRBJ1-3; D gene ambiguous. The V and J ends lost 2 bases and 4 bases respectively, with 10 bases between them. The germline V gene encodes CDR1 SGHKS and CDR2 YYEKEE (reference sequence). The CDR3 sequence is 14 residues long.

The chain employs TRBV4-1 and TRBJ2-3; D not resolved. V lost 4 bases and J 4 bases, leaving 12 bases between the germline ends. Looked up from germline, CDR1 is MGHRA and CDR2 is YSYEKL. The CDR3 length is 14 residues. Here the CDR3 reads CASSPTARPDTQYF. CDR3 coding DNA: TGCGCCAGCAGCCCCACGGCGCGGCCAGATACGCAGTATTTT.

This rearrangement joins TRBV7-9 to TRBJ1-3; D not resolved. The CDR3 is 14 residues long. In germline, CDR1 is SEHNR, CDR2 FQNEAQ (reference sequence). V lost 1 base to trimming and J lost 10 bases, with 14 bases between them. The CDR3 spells CASSLVEGIATIYF. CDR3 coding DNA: TGTGCCAGCAGCTTAGTCGAGGGAATTGCGACCATATATTTT. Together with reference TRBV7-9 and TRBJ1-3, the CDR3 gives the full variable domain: DTGVSQNPRHKITKRGQNVTFRCDPISEHNRLYWYRQTLGQGPEFLTYFQNEAQLEKSRLLSDRFSAERPKGSFSTLEIQRTEQGDSAMYLCASSLVEGIATIYFGEGSWLTVV.